This TCR beta chain came from a study of blood T cell repertoires in COVID-19. Study information: Acute-phase and convalescent COVID-19 samples originated in the United States, Italy and Spain. Nucleic acid was either cDNA or gDNA, and it came from T cells, B-cell-depleted T cells, or PBMCs.

Per germline, CDR1 MNHEY and CDR2 SVGAGI. The V segment lost 11 bases and the J segment 6 bases; nucleotides outside the gene matches: 11. This CDR3 comprises 14 residues. Clones were read by immunoSEQ multiplex PCR, and TCRdb kept only the in-frame ones, dropping some. The table records approximately 110,000 clones, over 70% of them present only once. The receptor's source is a human donor in a cohort sampled during active or convalescent COVID-19. The chain recombines TRBV6-5 with TRBJ2-1; TRBD1 matches 9 bases. The sequencing input was peripheral blood. CDR3 nucleotides: TGTGCCGGGAAGGGACAGGGAATGTCCAATGAGCAGTTCTTC. It yields the protein CAGKGQGMSNEQFF.